The next 29 T cell receptor beta chains were all read from a single sample in a study of cytomegalovirus exposure and HLA in healthy donors. PCR used 60 Vbeta primers and 13 Jbeta primers. Sequencing was performed with immunoSEQ multiplex PCR; in TCRdb, only in-frame clones are kept and a portion is missing. Of about 140,000 clones detected, less than 85% appear once; the ten largest clones hold about 1.7%. The sample was PBMCs. The receptor set was obtained from a man aged 40-50 years in good health and CMV-seronegative.

This chain links TRBV5-6 with TRBJ2-2; 8 nucleotides align to TRBD2. The germline V gene encodes CDR1 SGHDT and CDR2 YYEEEE. CDR3 size: 15 residues. V was pared by 1 base and J by 6 bases, with 5 bases of the junction left unmatched. The chain's CDR3 is CASSLNIAGSGELFF. The CDR3 DNA reads TGTGCCAGCAGCTTGAATATAGCGGGGTCCGGGGAGCTGTTTTTT.

This clone has more than one count but fewer than ten. The genes are TRBV7-9 and TRBJ1-1; 10 bases are a match to TRBD1. V shed 1 base and J 5 bases; nucleotides not matched to a gene: 13. Per germline, CDR1 SEHNR and CDR2 FQNEAQ (reference sequence). This CDR3 region has 18 residues. The CDR3 reads CASSLGFPGQGSRTEAFF. CDR3 DNA: TGTGCCAGCAGCTTAGGATTTCCGGGACAGGGGAGTCGGACTGAAGCTTTCTTT.

The rearrangement links TRBV9 to TRBJ2-3, with D possibly TRBD2 on 5 matching bases. The V gene's germline CDR1 is SGDLS and CDR2 YYNGEE. The CDR3 totals 14 residues. V lost 4 bases, J lost 5 bases, and 14 bases lay in between. CDR3 nucleotide sequence: TGTGCCAGCAGCCCCCGGAGTAGCGTAGATACGCAGTATTTT. As protein: CASSPRSSVDTQYF.

This chain joins TRBV4-2 and TRBJ2-1; 11 nucleotides align to TRBD2. This CDR3 spans 17 amino acids. Losses at the gene ends were 0 bases for V and 7 bases for J; bases not matched to a gene: 8. Germline values: CDR1 LGHNA, CDR2 YNFKEQ. Here the CDR3 DNA reads TGTGCCAGCAGCCAAGATTCCCTAGCGGGAGGCAGGAATGAGCAGTTCTTC. This encodes CASSQDSLAGGRNEQFF.

The genes are TRBV10-1 and TRBJ2-7, with 8 bases lining up with TRBD1. Losses at the gene ends were 5 bases for V and 4 bases for J; bases not matched to a gene: 4. In germline, CDR1 is WNHNN, CDR2 SYGVQD (reference sequence). The CDR3 loop spans 13 amino acids. The DNA for the CDR3 is TGCGCCAGCAGTAGGACAGGGTCGTACGAGCAGTACTTC. Translated, it gives CASSRTGSYEQYF.

The J gene is TRBJ1-6, the V gene TRBV25-1; D remains unclear. Germline V gives CDR1 MGHDK, CDR2 SYGVNS. Trimming took 2 bases from V and 4 from J, leaving 6 bases between them. CDR3 length: 14 amino acids. CDR3 loop: CASSETVYNSPLHF. In nucleotides, the CDR3 is TGTGCCAGCAGTGAAACGGTTTATAATTCACCCCTCCACTTT.

This chain links TRBV29-1 with TRBJ2-3, with 9 bases matching TRBD1. CDR3 length: 14 residues. Germline V gene sequence: CDR1 SQVTM, CDR2 ANQGSEA. J was trimmed by 4 bases and V by 3 bases; bases with no gene match: 5. CDR3 loop: CSVEVDRGPDTQYF. CDR3 DNA: TGCAGCGTTGAGGTGGACAGGGGCCCAGATACGCAGTATTTT.

This clone was counted between two and nine times. This rearrangement joins TRBV7-9 to TRBJ2-7; weak D call: TRBD1 (6 bases). Per germline, CDR1 SEHNR and CDR2 FQNEAQ (reference sequence). Between the trimmed V and J ends, which lost 4 bases and 0 bases, there was a span of 16 bases. The CDR3 is 16 residues long. The CDR3 region is CASSYLGDTSSYEQYF. DNA of the CDR3: TGTGCCAGCAGCTACTTAGGGGACACAAGCTCCTACGAGCAGTACTTC. Complete variable domain (other parts from reference TRBV7-9 and TRBJ2-7): DTGVSQNPRHKITKRGQNVTFRCDPISEHNRLYWYRQTLGQGPEFLTYFQNEAQLEKSRLLSDRFSAERPKGSFSTLEIQRTEQGDSAMYLCASSYLGDTSSYEQYFGPGTRLTVT.

V and J are TRBV14 and TRBJ2-7, with D perhaps matching TRBD2 (5 bases). Germline CDR1 SGHDN, CDR2 FVKESK. The CDR3 length is 13 residues. Trimming removed 2 bases from V and 5 bases from J, with 10 bases in between. CDR3 in amino acids: CASSQTRIHEQYF. In DNA form, the CDR3 reads TGTGCCAGCAGCCAAACTAGAATCCACGAGCAGTACTTC.

In regard to this clone: The junction departs from germline at one end; a sequencing error may be responsible. Other DNA sequences in the same sample also yield this CDR3. The chain carries TRBV5-1 and TRBJ2-3; tentative D call: TRBD1 (6 bases). Germline lookup yields CDR1 SGHRS and CDR2 YFSETQ. CDR3 length: 16 amino acids. CDR3 sequence (DNA): TGCGCCAGCAGCTTGGGTCCAGCAGGGGCCACAGATACACAGTATTTT. This translates into CASSLGPAGATDTQYF.

The CDR3 DNA follows: TGTGCCAGCAGCTCCGACAGACATGGCTACACCTTC. Protein sequence: CASSSDRHGYTF. The chain uses TRBV5-6 and TRBJ1-2, with D possibly TRBD1 on 5 matching bases. From germline, CDR1 is SGHDT and CDR2 YYEEEE. V lost 3 bases and J 6 bases, leaving 9 bases between the germline ends. This CDR3 has 12 amino acids.

In its sample, this clone was seen a few times. The V and J genes are TRBV4-2 and TRBJ1-5; TRBD1 might be the D (6 bases). The germline V gene has CDR1 LGHNA and CDR2 YNFKEQ. With 1 base removed from V and 0 bases from J, the gap between germline ends came to 13 bases. This CDR3 is 17 amino acids long. The CDR3 coding sequence is TGTGCCAGCAGCCAAGGGGGGCAGTCTGCTAGCAATCAGCCCCAGCATTTT. Translated, it gives CASSQGGQSASNQPQHF.

This clone was detected a few times. J is TRBJ1-2 and V is TRBV15; D may be TRBD1 (5 bases). The CDR3 is 15 amino acids. V lost 4 bases and J 1 base, leaving 13 bases between the germline ends. Germline V CDR1 and CDR2: LNHNV, YYDKDF (reference sequence). The DNA for the CDR3 is TGTGCCACCAGCATAAGGGGCGCTCGTAACTATGGCTACACCTTC. Translation gives CATSIRGARNYGYTF.

The J gene is TRBJ2-3, the V gene TRBV9; 9 bases are a match to TRBD1. With V trimmed by 2 bases and J by 2 bases, 3 bases remained unmatched. The CDR3 loop spans 15 amino acids. Germline CDR1 reads SGDLS; CDR2 reads YYNGEE. CDR3 loop: CASSVGTGNTDTQYF. CDR3 nucleotide sequence: TGTGCCAGCAGCGTCGGGACAGGGAACACAGATACGCAGTATTTT.

V gene TRBV5-1 combines with J gene TRBJ2-5, with 9 bases matching TRBD2. The germline V gene encodes CDR1 SGHRS and CDR2 YFSETQ. V gave up 0 bases and J gave up 5 bases; unmatched junction bases: 8. This CDR3 has 16 amino acids. CDR3 protein: CASSLEGGGASETQYF. CDR3 sequence (DNA): TGCGCCAGCAGCTTGGAGGGCGGGGGGGCCTCGGAGACCCAGTACTTC.

V gene TRBV27 combines with J gene TRBJ2-5; 8 bases are shared with TRBD1. Germline trimming cut 8 bases from V and 5 bases from J; bases unmatched to any gene: 7. In germline, CDR1 is MNHEY, CDR2 SMNVEV (reference sequence). The CDR3 length is 13 residues. The CDR3 sequence is CASSTGVTETQYF. Written as DNA, the CDR3 is TGTGCCAGCTCGACAGGGGTCACGGAGACCCAGTACTTC.

The chain combines TRBV5-4 with TRBJ1-1, with D unresolved. In germline, CDR1 is SGHNT, CDR2 YYREEE (reference sequence). V was trimmed by 4 bases and J by 5 bases, leaving 15 bases between them. This CDR3 is built from 14 residues. CDR3 residues: CASSPAGEWTEAFF. DNA for the CDR3: TGTGCCAGCAGCCCGGCTGGGGAGTGGACTGAAGCTTTCTTT. The full variable domain, with the rest looked up from reference TRBV5-4 and TRBJ1-1, is ETGVTQSPTHLIKTRGQQVTLRCSSQSGHNTVSWYQQALGQGPQFIFQYYREEENGRGNFPPRFSGLQFPNYSSELNVNALELDDSALYLCASSPAGEWTEAFFGQGTRLTVV.

The chain couples TRBV28 to TRBJ2-1; 7 bases agree with TRBD1. J lost 2 bases, V lost 6 bases, and 10 bases had no gene match. Germline V gene data show CDR1 as MDHEN and CDR2 as SYDVKM. The CDR3 spans 16 residues. CDR3 nucleotides: TGTGCCAGCAGACGAGACAGGGCAGGCGCCTACAATGAGCAGTTCTTC. It specifies CASRRDRAGAYNEQFF.

The chain combines TRBV19 with TRBJ2-2; 10 bases agree with TRBD2. Trimming at V came to 3 bases and at J to 3 bases, leaving 7 bases not matched to a gene. Germline V CDR1 and CDR2: LNHDA, SQIVND (reference sequence). The CDR3 has 17 residues. The CDR3 spells CASSMARLAGDTGELFF. Written as DNA, the CDR3 is TGTGCCAGTAGTATGGCCCGGCTAGCGGGAGACACCGGGGAGCTGTTTTTT.

The gene calls are TRBV5-1 and TRBJ2-1, with 8 bases fitting TRBD2. The CDR3 runs 16 residues. V shed 6 bases, J shed 9 bases, and the junction held 17 bases outside the gene matches. Per the germline V gene, CDR1 is SGHRS and CDR2 is YFSETQ. The CDR3 region has the DNA TGCGCCAGCACCCCGGACTCCGGGACTAGATTTAGTGAGCAGTTCTTC. This gives the protein CASTPDSGTRFSEQFF.

This CDR3 is CATTPDREGGYEQYF. In DNA, the CDR3 is TGTGCCACGACGCCCGACCGGGAGGGGGGTTACGAGCAGTACTTC. The chain employs TRBV19 and TRBJ2-7, with TRBD2 matching 8 bases. J lost 4 bases, V lost 10 bases, and 15 bases had no gene match. The germline CDR1 and CDR2 sequences are LNHDA and SQIVND (reference sequence). The CDR3 contains 15 residues.

This clone was recorded only once. The chain has TRBV28 and TRBJ2-2; TRBD1 is a possible D gene (7 bases). CDR3 length equals 15 residues. Germline CDR1 MDHEN, CDR2 SYDVKM. The V end was cut by 4 bases, the J end by 2 bases, with 11 bases between. Here the CDR3 reads CASSYRGLNTGELFF. The CDR3 bases are TGTGCCAGCAGTTACAGGGGACTTAACACCGGGGAGCTGTTTTTT.

J is TRBJ2-3 and V is TRBV28, with D possibly being TRBD1 (6 bases). This CDR3 has 16 residues. CDR1 is MDHEN and CDR2 is SYDVKM in the germline V gene. V was shortened by 10 bases and J by 2 bases, with 22 bases between the two germline ends. The CDR3 loop reads CAIDRRGIQPTDTQYF. CDR3 nucleotide sequence: TGTGCCATCGATCGAAGGGGGATACAACCCACAGATACGCAGTATTTT.

This sequence joins TRBV5-4 and TRBJ2-3; 9 nucleotides agree with TRBD2. This CDR3 has 12 amino acids. After removal of 4 bases from V and 6 bases from J, the junction contained 0 bases not matched to a gene. Per germline, CDR1 SGHNT and CDR2 YYREEE (reference sequence). CDR3 nucleotides: TGTGCCAGCAGCACTAGCGGGGATACGCAGTATTTT. Translation gives CASSTSGDTQYF.

This clone appeared a few times. The conserved phenylalanine or tryptophan is not found at the CDR3 terminus, so this likely reflects a read error. The DNA is omitted, as the CDR3 cannot be located on it reliably, and the CDR3 follows TCRdb's listing. The CDR3 region is CASSLEIAGG. The chain joins TRBV5-8 to TRBJ1-1; no DNA check was done on the table's D call, TRBD1. Germline V CDR1 and CDR2: SGHTS, YDEGEE. The CDR3 spans 10 amino acids, including both terminal residues.

The chain employs TRBV2 and TRBJ1-2; 12 nucleotides line up with TRBD1. The CDR3 contains 14 residues. Germline CDR1 SNHLY, CDR2 FYNNEI. The trim removed 4 bases at V and 7 bases at J, leaving 4 bases unmatched. CDR3 region: CASSVGTGGVGYTF. The CDR3 nucleotides read TGTGCCAGCAGTGTAGGGACAGGGGGCGTTGGCTACACCTTC. The variable domain in full, with the rest retrieved from reference TRBV2 and TRBJ1-2, is EPEVTQTPSHQVTQMGQEVILRCVPISNHLYFYWYRQILGQKVEFLVSFYNNEISEKSEIFDDQFSVERPDGSNFTLKIRSTKLEDSAMYFCASSVGTGGVGYTFGSGTRLTVV.

The V and J genes are TRBV18 and TRBJ2-7; D unclear. Germline CDR1 reads KGHSH; CDR2 reads LQKENI. V lost 4 bases and J lost 0, with 13 bases in between. The CDR3 extends over 15 amino acids. CDR3 DNA: TGTGCCAGCTCACTCACTCCCATTAGCTCCTACGAGCAGTACTTC. Its protein product is CASSLTPISSYEQYF.

V gene TRBV10-3 combines with J gene TRBJ1-2; no reliable D call. Trimming removed 2 bases at V and 1 base at J, with 11 bases between. The CDR3 contains 15 residues. Germline V gives CDR1 ENHRY, CDR2 SYGVKD. The CDR3 sequence: CAISEREDFNYGYTF. CDR3 nucleotide sequence: TGTGCCATCAGTGAGAGGGAGGATTTTAACTATGGCTACACCTTC.

The chain couples TRBV2 to TRBJ1-6; 7 nucleotides agree with TRBD1. CDR3 length: 12 amino acids. J was trimmed by 9 bases and V by 6 bases; bases with no gene match: 2. The germline V gene encodes CDR1 SNHLY and CDR2 FYNNEI. The CDR3, as DNA: TGTGCCAGCAGGGCAGGGGGTTCACCCCTCCACTTT. It yields the protein CASRAGGSPLHF.